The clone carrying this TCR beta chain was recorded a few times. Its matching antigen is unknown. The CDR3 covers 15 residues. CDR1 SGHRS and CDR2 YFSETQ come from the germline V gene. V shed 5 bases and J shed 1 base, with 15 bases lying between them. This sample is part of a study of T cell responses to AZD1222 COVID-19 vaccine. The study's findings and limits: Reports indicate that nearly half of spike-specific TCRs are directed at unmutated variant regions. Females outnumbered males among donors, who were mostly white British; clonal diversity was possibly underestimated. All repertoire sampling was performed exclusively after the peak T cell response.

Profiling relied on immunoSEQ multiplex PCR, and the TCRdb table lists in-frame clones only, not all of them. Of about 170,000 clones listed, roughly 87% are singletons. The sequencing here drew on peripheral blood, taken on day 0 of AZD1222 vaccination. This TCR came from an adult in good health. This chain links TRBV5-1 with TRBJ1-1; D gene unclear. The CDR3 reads CASSLAPQPNTEAFF. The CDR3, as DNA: TGCGCCAGCAGTCTTGCCCCCCAGCCGAACACTGAAGCTTTCTTT.